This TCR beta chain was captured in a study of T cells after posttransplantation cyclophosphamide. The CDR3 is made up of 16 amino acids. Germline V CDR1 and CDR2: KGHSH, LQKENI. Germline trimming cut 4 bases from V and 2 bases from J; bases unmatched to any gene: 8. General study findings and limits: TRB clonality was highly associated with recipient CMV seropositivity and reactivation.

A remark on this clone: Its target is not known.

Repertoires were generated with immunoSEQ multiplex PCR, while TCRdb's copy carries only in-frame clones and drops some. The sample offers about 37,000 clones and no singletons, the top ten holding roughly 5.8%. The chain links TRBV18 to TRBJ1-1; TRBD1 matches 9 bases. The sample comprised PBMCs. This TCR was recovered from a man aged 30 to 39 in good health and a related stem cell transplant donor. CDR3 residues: CASSRQGGLQNTEAFF. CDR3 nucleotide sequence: TGTGCCAGCTCACGACAGGGGGGGCTACAAAACACTGAAGCTTTCTTT.